This TCR beta chain was profiled in a study of T-cell reconstitution after alpha-beta-depleted transplantation in children. The length of the CDR3 is 13 residues. Germline V gives CDR1 SNHLY, CDR2 FYNNEI. Trimming left V 4 bases short and J 5 bases short, with 11 bases between. This sample's TCRbeta library carried unique molecular identifier barcodes. Each CDR3 protein gets one entry after TCRdb re-called the PCR reads with MiXCR. In the table there are 500,000 to 600,000 distinct CDR3 sequences, around 27% of which are singletons. The clonotype was recovered from a boy less than two years old with Wiskott-Aldrich syndrome, due to receive a stem cell transplant. The V gene is TRBV2, the J gene TRBJ2-5; maybe TRBD2 (6 bases). This material consisted of PBMCs, taken before TCRalphabeta/CD19-depleted stem cell transplant. In DNA form, the CDR3 reads TGTGCCAGCAGTGCGGGAGAAGCGGAGACCCAGTACTTC. Translating it yields CASSAGEAETQYF.